This T cell receptor beta chain was retrieved from a study of blood T cell repertoires in COVID-19. Study context: Acute-phase and convalescent COVID-19 samples originated in the United States, Italy and Spain. Sources were T cells, B-cell-depleted T cells, or PBMCs; the material itself was cDNA or gDNA.

Original methodology: Nucleated cell number was recorded as an estimate derived from reference gene primer amplification. Some clones are missing from TCRdb's copy, which holds only in-frame ones; the method was immunoSEQ multiplex PCR. V, J and clone size were drawn from that table, and D and trimming were deduced from the DNA. Among more than 12,000 clones listed, approximately 92% were seen once. Germline trimming cut 1 base from V and 9 bases from J; bases unmatched to any gene: 4. CDR1 is LGHNA and CDR2 is YNFKEQ in the germline V gene. This CDR3 contains 15 residues. The sequenced sample was peripheral blood. The sequence was collected from a human donor in a cohort sampled during active COVID-19. The J gene is TRBJ2-1, the V gene TRBV4-2, with 12 bases that match TRBD2. The CDR3 loop reads CASSQGLAGVGEQFF. The CDR3 nucleotides are TGTGCCAGCAGCCAAGGACTAGCGGGAGTTGGTGAGCAGTTCTTC.